This T cell receptor (beta chain) was observed in a study of shared T cell receptors in the human thymus. TCRdb's copy holds only in-frame clones and misses some; the assay was immunoSEQ multiplex PCR. The sample consists of hundreds of thousands of clones, roughly 90% of them appearing once. V lost 2 bases, J lost 6 bases, and 8 bases stayed unmatched. The CDR3 runs to 17 residues. The germline CDR1 and CDR2 sequences are SGHTA and FQGNSA. These data were likewise used in another study, on human thymus T cells.

V gene TRBV7-2 combines with J gene TRBJ2-1; 12 nucleotides match TRBD2. This clonotype originated in a boy under three years old with a congenital heart defect. The sequenced sample was thymocytes. The CDR3 DNA sequence: TGTGCCAGCAGCTTACCTAGCGGGAGGGCCCACGTCAATGAGCAGTTCTTC. Its protein product is CASSLPSGRAHVNEQFF.